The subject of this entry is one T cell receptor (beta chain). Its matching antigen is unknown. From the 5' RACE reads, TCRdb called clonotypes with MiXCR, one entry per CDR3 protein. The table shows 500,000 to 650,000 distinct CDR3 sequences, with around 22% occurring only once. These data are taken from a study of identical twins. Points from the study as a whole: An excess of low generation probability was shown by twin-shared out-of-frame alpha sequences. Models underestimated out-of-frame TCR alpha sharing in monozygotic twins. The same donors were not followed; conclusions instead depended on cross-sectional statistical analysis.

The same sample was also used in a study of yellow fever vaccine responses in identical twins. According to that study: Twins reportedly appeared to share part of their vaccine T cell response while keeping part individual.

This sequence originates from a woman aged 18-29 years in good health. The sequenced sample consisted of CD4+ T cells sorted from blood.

The CDR3 DNA reads as TGTGCCAGCAGCCCCCGGGACAGGGGAAGCGGGGAGCTGTTTTTT. It encodes CASSPRDRGSGELFF. This chain uses TRBV3-1 with TRBJ2-2; TRBD1 matches 10 bases. The CDR3 is 15 amino acids. The germline V gene encodes CDR1 LGHDT and CDR2 YNNKEL (reference sequence). With V trimmed by 4 bases and J by 7 bases, 6 bases remained unmatched.